This T cell receptor beta chain was recovered during a study of graft-versus-host responses after intestinal transplantation. Study-level points and caveats: Graft-donor T cell macrochimerism in patients accompanied high graft-versus-host to host-versus-graft clonal ratios in allografts.

Trimming took off 2 bases at V and 12 bases at J, with 15 bases between the two ends. Germline CDR1 reads SGHDT; CDR2 reads YYEEEE. CDR3 length: 13 residues. The repertoire was sequenced with immunoSEQ multiplex PCR; TCRdb's copy has only in-frame clones and lacks some. The sample lists tens of thousands of clones; more than 90% were seen once. With respect to this clone: Its specificity is unknown.

This TCR was recovered from a human patient who received an intestinal transplant, so some T cells may come from the graft donor. This material consisted of PBMCs, taken 16 days after intestinal transplant. The chain employs TRBV5-6 and TRBJ2-1; a possible D gene is TRBD2 (5 bases). The CDR3, as DNA: TGTGCCAGCAGCTTTTCTTGGGGAGTAGGGCAGTTCTTC. Its translation: CASSFSWGVGQFF.